This T cell receptor beta chain was identified during a study of tumor-infiltrating lymphocytes in primary liver carcinoma. As for the study in general: The patient population consisted of men and women between 30 and 69 years of age.

Extraction of RNA together with DNA used about 17-31 mg of unsorted bulk tissue. Chronic HBV infection, which was untreated, was present in the patients. This clonotype occurred a few times. Antigen: not known. A much larger clone lies a single base off, so this may be a read error. TCR beta cDNA came from about 500 ng total RNA, primed with a constant-region primer. Researchers made the TCR beta libraries by running three nested multiplex PCR rounds with slightly modified ARM-PCR. It was with TRBV1-TRBV30 forward primers and a C-beta reverse primer that the first two PCR rounds were run, at around 11 cycles each. One entry per CDR3 protein, called by TCRdb with MiXCR from the multiplex PCR reads. Of about 50,000 distinct CDR3 sequences listed, about 80% are singletons. The study's findings and limits: The study found only about 7.5-25% of top clones in all five tumor regions.

CDR1 is MGHDK, CDR2 SYGVNS, per germline. The CDR3 runs 13 residues. The rearrangement uses TRBV25-1 and TRBJ1-1; no clear D gene. This receptor was identified in a man aged 40-49 years with primary liver carcinoma and hepatitis B virus infection. Sequencing input: liver tumor tissue from sampling region 5. The subset is: tumor region T5, tumor centre. The CDR3 reads CDSSGVGDSEAFF. CDR3 in DNA: TGTGACAGCAGTGGGGTGGGAGACTCTGAAGCTTTCTTT.